Below are 3 T cell receptor beta chains sequenced from a single sample in a study of blood T cells in healthy people across ages (dated by TCRdb to the mid-2010s). Library preparation used 5' RACE. These reads were obtained on an Illumina HiSeq 2500. A second PCR of roughly 6 to 11 cycles was run with a J-beta primer mix and a sample-barcoded 5' primer. TCRdb itself trimmed the public reads at Q25 with fastp, ran MiXCR and retained productive beta chains. Entries are consolidated by CDR3 protein sequence, retaining the most common genes and DNA. For this sample there are nearly 1 million distinct CDR3 sequences; approximately 50% appear just once. Of the sample, 20% to 25% falls within the top ten clones. The sequenced sample consisted of blood. The receptors derive from a woman in her sixties or seventies in good health.

This clonotype was seen more than once but under ten times. The rearrangement links TRBV6-1 to TRBJ2-3, with TRBD2 matching over 7 bases. Germline CDR1 is MNHNS and CDR2 is SASEGT. This CDR3 is built from 17 residues. Trimming removed 2 bases from V and 4 bases from J; junction bases left unmatched: 12. The CDR3 DNA reads TGTGCCAGCAGTGAACTCCCGGTGGGGGGGTTTGCAGATACGCAGTATTTT. It yields the protein CASSELPVGGFADTQYF.

This clonotype was seen a few times. The chain employs TRBV12-3 or TRBV12-4 and TRBJ2-5; 14 nucleotides align to TRBD2. V dropped 5 bases and J dropped 5; count of bases not matched to a gene: 7. The CDR3 has 16 residues. The CDR3 DNA follows: TGTGCCAGCAGTCATGGACTAGCGGGAGGATGGGAGACCCAGTACTTC. Amino acid sequence: CASSHGLAGGWETQYF.

This chain links TRBV24-1 with TRBJ1-4; 9 bases are a match to TRBD1. Germline V lookup: CDR1 KGHDR, CDR2 SFDVKD. There are 15 residues in the CDR3. V dropped 6 bases and J dropped 4; count of bases not matched to a gene: 5. In nucleotides, the CDR3 is TGTGCCACCAGTCCCGGGACAGGGATTAATGAAAAACTGTTTTTT. Protein sequence: CATSPGTGINEKLFF.